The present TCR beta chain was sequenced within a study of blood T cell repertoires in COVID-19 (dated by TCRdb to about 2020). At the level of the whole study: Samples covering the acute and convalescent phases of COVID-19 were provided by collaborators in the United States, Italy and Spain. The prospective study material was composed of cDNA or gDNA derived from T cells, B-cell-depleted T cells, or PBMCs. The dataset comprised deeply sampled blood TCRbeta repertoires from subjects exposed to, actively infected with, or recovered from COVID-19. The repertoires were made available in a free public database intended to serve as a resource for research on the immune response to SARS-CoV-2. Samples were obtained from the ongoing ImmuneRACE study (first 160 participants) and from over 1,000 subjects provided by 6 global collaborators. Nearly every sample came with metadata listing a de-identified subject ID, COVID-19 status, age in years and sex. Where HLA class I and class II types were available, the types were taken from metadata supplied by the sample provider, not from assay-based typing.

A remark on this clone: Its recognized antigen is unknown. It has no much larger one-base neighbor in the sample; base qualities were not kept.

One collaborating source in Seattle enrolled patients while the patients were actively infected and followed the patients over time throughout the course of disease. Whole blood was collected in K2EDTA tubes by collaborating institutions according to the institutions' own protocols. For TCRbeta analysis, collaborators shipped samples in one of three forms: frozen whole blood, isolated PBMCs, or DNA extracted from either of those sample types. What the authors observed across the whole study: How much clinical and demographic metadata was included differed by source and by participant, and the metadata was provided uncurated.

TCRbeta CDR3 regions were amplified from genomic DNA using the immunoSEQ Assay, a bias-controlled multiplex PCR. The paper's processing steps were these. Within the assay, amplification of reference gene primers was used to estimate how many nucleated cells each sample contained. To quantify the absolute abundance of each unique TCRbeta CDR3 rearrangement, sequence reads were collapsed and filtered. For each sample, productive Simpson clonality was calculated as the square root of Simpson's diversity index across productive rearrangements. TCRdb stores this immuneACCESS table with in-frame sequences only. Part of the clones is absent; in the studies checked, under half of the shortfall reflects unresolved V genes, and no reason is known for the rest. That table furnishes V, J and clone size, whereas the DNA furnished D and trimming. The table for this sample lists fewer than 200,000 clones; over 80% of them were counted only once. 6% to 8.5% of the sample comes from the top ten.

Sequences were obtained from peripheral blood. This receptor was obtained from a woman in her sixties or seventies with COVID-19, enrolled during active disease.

The bases are TGTGCCAGTAGTATTATGACAGGGCCACAGGAGACCCAGTACTTC. It translates to CASSIMTGPQETQYF. The sequence links TRBV19 to TRBJ2-5, with 7 bases in between that match TRBD1. Germline trimming amounts to 3 bases on V and 5 bases on J, with 9 as the count of junction bases outside the gene matches. From the cysteine up to the phenylalanine, the CDR3 has a length of 15 residues. Only the CDR3 portion is preserved as DNA: 45 bases, with reading frame beginning at the first base. The germline V gene encodes CDR1 LNHDA and CDR2 SQIVND (reference sequence).